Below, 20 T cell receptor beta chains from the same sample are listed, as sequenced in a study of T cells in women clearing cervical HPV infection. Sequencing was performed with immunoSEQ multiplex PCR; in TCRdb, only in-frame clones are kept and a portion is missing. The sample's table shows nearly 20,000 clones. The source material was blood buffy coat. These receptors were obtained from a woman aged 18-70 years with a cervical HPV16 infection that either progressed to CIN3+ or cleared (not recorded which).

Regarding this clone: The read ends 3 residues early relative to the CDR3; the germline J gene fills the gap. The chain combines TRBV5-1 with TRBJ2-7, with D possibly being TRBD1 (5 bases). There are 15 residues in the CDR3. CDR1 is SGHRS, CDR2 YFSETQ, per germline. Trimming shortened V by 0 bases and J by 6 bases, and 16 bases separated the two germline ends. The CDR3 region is CASSLVQGMIAEQYF. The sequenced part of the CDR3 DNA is TGCGCCAGCAGCTTGGTCCAGGGAATGATTGCCGAG. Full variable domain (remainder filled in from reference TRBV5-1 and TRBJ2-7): KAGVTQTPRYLIKTRGQQVTLSCSPISGHRSVSWYQQTPGQGLQFLFEYFSETQRNKGNFPGRFSGRQFSNSRSEMNVSTLELGDSALYLCASSLVQGMIAEQYFGPGTRLTVT.

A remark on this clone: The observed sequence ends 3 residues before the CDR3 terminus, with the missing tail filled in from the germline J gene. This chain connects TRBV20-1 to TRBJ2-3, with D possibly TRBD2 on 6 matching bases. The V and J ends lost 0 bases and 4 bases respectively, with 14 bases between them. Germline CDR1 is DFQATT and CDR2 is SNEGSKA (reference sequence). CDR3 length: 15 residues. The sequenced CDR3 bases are TGCAGTGCTAGAGATCCCTCCACGGGGGCAGATACG. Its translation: CSARDPSTGADT. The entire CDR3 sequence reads CSARDPSTGADTQYF.

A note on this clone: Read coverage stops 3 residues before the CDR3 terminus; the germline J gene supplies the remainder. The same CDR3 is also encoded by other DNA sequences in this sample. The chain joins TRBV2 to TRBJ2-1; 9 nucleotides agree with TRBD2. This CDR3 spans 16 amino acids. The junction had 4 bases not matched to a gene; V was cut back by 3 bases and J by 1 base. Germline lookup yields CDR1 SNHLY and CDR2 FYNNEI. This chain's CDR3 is CASSERSGGSYNEQFF. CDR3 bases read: TGTGCCAGCAGTGAGCGAAGCGGGGGGTCCTACAATGAG.

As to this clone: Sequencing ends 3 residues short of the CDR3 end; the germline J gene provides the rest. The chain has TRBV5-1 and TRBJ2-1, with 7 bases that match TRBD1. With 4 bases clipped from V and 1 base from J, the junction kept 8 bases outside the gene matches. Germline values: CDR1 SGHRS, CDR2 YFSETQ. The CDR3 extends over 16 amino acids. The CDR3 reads CASSETGDMSYNEQFF. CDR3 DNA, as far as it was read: TGCGCCAGCAGCGAAACAGGGGATATGTCCTACAATGAG.

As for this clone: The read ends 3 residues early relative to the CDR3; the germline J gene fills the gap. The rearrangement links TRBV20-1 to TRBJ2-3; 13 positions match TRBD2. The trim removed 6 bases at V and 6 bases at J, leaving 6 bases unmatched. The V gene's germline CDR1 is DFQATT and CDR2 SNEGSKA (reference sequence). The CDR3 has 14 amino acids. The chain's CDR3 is CSARTSGGGDTQYF. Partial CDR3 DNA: TGCAGTGCGAGGACTAGCGGGGGTGGGGATACG.

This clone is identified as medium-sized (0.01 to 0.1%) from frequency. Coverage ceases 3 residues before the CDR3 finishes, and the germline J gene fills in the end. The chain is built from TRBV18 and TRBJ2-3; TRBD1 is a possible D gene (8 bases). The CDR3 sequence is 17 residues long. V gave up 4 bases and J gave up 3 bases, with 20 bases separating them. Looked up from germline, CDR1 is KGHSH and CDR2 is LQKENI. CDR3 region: CASSLVTGEGTTDTQYF. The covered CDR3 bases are TGTGCCAGCTCACTCGTGACAGGGGAGGGGACGACAGATACG.

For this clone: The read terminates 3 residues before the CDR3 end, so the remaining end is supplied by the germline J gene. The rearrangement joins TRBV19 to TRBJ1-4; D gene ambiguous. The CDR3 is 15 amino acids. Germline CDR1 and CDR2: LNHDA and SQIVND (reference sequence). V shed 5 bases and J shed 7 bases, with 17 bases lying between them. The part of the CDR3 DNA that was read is TGTGCCAGTAGTCCACGTGCCCTCCGGGGTGAAAAA. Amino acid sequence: CASSPRALRGEK. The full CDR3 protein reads CASSPRALRGEKLFF.

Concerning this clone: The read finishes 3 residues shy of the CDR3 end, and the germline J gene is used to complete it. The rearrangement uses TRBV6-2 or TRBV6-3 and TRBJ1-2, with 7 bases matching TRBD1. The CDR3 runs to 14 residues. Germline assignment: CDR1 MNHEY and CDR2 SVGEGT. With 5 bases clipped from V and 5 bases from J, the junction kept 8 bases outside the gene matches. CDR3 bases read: TGTGCCAGCAGTCCACAGGGGCAGGGGTATGGC. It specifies CASSPQGQGYG. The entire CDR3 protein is CASSPQGQGYGYTF.

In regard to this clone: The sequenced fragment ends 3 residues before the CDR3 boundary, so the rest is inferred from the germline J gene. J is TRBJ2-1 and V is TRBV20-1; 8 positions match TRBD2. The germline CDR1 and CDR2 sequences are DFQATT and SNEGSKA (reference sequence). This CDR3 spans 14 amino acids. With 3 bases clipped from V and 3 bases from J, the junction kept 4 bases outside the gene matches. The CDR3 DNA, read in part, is TGCAGTGCTAGTGGGAGCGGGGGCTACAATGAG. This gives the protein CSASGSGGYNE. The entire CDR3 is CSASGSGGYNEQFF.

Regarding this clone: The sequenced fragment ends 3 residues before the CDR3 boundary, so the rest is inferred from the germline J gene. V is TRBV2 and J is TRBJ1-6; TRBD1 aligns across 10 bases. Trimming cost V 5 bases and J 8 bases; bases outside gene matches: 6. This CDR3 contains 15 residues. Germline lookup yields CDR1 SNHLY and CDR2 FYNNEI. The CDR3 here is CASSKGTGEYSPLHF. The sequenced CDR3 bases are TGTGCCAGCAGTAAAGGGACAGGGGAATATTCACCC.

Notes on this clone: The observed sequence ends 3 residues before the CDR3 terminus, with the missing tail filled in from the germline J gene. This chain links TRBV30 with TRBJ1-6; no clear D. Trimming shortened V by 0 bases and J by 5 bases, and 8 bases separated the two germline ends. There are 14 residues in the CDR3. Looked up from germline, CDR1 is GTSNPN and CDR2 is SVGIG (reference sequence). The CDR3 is CAWSVSGNNSPLHF. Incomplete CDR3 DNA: TGTGCCTGGAGTGTATCGGGGAATAATTCACCC.

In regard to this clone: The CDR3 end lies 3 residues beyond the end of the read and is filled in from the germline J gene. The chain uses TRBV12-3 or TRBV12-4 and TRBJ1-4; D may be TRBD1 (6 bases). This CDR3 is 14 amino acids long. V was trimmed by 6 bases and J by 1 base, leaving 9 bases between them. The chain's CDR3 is CASSFRGTNEKLFF. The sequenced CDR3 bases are TGTGCCAGCAGCTTCAGGGGAACTAATGAAAAA.

Incomplete CDR3 DNA: TGCGCCAGCAGCCCCGGACTAGCGGGGGGGCCCCGGACC. Encoded protein: CASSPGLAGGPRT. From start to end, the CDR3 is CASSPGLAGGPRTQYF. V gene TRBV5-1 combines with J gene TRBJ2-5, with TRBD2 matching over 15 bases. The read is 3 residues too short to cover the CDR3 end, so that end is filled in from the germline J gene. V shed 4 bases and J 7 bases; nucleotides not matched to a gene: 8. Germline loops: CDR1 SGHRS, CDR2 YFSETQ. The CDR3 has 16 amino acids.

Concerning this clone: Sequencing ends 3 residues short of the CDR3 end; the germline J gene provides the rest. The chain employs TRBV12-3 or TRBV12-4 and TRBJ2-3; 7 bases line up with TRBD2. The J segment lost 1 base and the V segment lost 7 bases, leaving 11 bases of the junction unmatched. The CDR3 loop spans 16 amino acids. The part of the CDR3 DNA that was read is TGTGCCAGCACCCGAGGCGGGCTAGCGGGCACAGATACG. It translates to CASTRGGLAGTDT. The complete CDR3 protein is CASTRGGLAGTDTQYF.

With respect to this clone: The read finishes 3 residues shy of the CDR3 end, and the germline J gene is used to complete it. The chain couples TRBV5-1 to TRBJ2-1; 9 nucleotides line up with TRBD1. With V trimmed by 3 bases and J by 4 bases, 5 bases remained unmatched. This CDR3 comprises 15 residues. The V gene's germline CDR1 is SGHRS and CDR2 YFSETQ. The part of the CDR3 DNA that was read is TGCGCCAGCAGCTCCGGGACAGGGTTGTACAATGAG. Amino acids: CASSSGTGLYNE. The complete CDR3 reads CASSSGTGLYNEQFF.

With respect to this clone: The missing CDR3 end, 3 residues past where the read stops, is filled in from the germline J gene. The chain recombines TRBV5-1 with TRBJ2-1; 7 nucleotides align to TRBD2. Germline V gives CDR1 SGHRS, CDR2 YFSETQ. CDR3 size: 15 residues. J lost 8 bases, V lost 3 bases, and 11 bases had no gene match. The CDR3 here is CASSSGTTLMDEQFF. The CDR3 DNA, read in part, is TGCGCCAGCAGCTCCGGGACTACGCTTATGGATGAG.

The CDR3 sequence is CASQDRGMAETQYF. Incomplete CDR3 DNA: TGTGCCAGCCAGGACAGGGGTATGGCCGAGACC. V is TRBV7-9 and J is TRBJ2-5; 9 bases agree with TRBD1. With the read ending 3 residues before the CDR3 end, the germline J gene is used to fill in that end. The CDR3 consists of 14 residues. V lost 8 bases and J lost 5; bases outside the gene matches: 9. Germline values: CDR1 SEHNR, CDR2 FQNEAQ (reference sequence).

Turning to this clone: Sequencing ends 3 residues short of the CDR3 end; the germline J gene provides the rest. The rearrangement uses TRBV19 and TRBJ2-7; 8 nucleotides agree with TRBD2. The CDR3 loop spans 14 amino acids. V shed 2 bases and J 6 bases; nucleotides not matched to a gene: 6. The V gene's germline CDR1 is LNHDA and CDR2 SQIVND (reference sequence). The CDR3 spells CASSITGLDSEQYF. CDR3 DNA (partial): TGTGCCAGTAGTATAACGGGACTAGACTCCGAG.

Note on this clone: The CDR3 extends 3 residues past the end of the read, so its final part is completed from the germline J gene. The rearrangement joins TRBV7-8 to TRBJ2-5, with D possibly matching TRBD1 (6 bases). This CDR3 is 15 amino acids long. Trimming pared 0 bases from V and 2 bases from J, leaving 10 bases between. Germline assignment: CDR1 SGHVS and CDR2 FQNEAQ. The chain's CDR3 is CASSLAWTDQETQYF. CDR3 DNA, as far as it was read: TGTGCCAGCAGCTTAGCTTGGACAGATCAAGAGACC.

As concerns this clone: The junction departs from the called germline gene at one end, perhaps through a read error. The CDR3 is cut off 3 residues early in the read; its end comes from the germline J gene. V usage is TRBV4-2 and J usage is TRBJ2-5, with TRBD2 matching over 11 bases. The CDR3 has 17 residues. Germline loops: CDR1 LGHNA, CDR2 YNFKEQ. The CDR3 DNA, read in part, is TGCGCCAGCAGCCAAGATACTAGCGGGGGATCGTGGGAGACC. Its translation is CASSQDTSGGSWET. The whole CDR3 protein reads CASSQDTSGGSWETQYF.